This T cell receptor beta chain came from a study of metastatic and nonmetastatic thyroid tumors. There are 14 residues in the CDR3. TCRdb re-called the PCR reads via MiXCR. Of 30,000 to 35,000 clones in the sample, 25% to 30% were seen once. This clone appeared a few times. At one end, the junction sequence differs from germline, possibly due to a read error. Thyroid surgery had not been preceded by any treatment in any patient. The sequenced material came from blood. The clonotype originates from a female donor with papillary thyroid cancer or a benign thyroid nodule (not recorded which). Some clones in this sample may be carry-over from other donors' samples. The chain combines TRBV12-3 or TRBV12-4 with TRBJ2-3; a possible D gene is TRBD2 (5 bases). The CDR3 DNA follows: TGTGCCAGCAGTATATCAGGACTTACAGATACACAGTATTTT. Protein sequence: CASSISGLTDTQYF.